This TCR beta chain was captured by sequencing in a study of blood T cell repertoires in COVID-19. Background on the study: PBMCs, B-cell-depleted T cells, or T cells were the source of the cDNA or gDNA that made up the material.

In its sample, this clone was seen a few times. CDR3 size: 15 residues. Germline lookup yields CDR1 MNHEY and CDR2 SVGAGI. V was shortened by 4 bases and J by 3 bases, with 15 bases between the two germline ends. The authors' processing: Cell counts per sample came from amplifying reference gene primers. Method: immunoSEQ multiplex PCR; TCRdb's copy keeps in-frame clones and lacks some. V and J calls and clone size come straight from that table; D and trimming were deduced from the DNA. The repertoire consists of 89,000 or so clones, with roughly 85% occurring once and the leading ten covering over 35%.

The receptor's source is a man older than 75 with acute or convalescent COVID-19. V is TRBV6-5 and J is TRBJ1-1, with a weak D call TRBD1 (5 bases). Sequences were obtained from peripheral blood. Written as DNA, the CDR3 is TGTGCCAGCAGTTTCCAGGGAGGGAAGGACACTGAAGCTTTCTTT. It translates to CASSFQGGKDTEAFF.